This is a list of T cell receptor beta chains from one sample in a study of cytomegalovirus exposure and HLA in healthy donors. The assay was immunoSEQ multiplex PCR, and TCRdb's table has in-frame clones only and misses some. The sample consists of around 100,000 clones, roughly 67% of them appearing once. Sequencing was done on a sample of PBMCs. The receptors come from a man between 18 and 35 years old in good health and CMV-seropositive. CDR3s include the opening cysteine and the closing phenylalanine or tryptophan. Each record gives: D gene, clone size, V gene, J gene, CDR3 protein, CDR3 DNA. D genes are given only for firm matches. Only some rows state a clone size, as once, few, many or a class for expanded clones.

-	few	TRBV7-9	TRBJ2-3	CASSRKNGWRQGGDTQYF	TGTGCCAGCAGCCGAAAAAATGGATGGCGGCAGGGAGGAGATACGCAGTATTTT
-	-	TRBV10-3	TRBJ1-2	CAISDTGSKVNGGYTF	TGTGCCATCAGTGATACAGGGAGCAAGGTTAACGGCGGCTACACCTTC
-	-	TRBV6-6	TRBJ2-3	CASSYKDISSTDTQYF	TGTGCCAGCAGTTACAAGGACATATCTAGCACAGATACGCAGTATTTT
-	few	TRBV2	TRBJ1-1	CASSVRGPGAEAFF	TGTGCCAGCAGTGTCAGGGGCCCTGGCGCTGAAGCTTTCTTT
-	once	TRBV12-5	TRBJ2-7	CASGSGHGVQYF	TGTGCTAGTGGTTCCGGACACGGCGTGCAGTACTTC
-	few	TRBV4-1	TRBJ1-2	CASSAYGGYTF	TGCGCCAGCAGTGCTTACGGGGGCTACACCTTC
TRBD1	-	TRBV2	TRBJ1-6	CASSVQGASPLHF	TGTGCCAGCAGTGTACAGGGGGCTTCACCCCTCCACTTT
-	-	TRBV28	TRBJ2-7	CAIQRSFYEQYF	TGTGCCATCCAAAGGAGCTTCTACGAGCAGTACTTC
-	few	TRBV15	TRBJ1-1	CATSRDPMNTEAFF	TGTGCCACCAGCAGAGATCCCATGAACACTGAAGCTTTCTTT
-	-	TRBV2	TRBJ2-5	CASSERRVEETQYF	TGTGCCAGCAGTGAACGGCGGGTTGAAGAGACCCAGTACTTC
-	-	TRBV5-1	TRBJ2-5	CASSLTVTQETQYF	TGCGCCAGCAGCCTGACAGTTACCCAAGAGACCCAGTACTTC
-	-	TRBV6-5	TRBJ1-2	CASSYSTEYGHTF	TGTGCCAGCAGTTACTCGACAGAATATGGCCACACCTTC
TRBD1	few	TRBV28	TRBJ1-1	CASYGPGGMNTEAFF	TGTGCCAGCTATGGACCAGGGGGCATGAACACTGAAGCTTTCTTT
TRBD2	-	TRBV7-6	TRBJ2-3	CASSLSPAGATQYF	TGTGCCAGCAGCTTATCCCCAGCGGGGGCGACGCAGTATTTT
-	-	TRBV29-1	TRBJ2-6	CSVLGGNHFSGANVLTF	TGCAGCGTTCTAGGAGGAAACCACTTCTCTGGGGCCAACGTCCTGACTTTC
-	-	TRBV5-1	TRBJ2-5	CASSLGLETQYF	TGCGCCAGCAGCTTGGGGCTAGAGACCCAGTACTTC
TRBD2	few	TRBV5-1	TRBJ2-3	CASSLGGGADTQYF	TGCGCCAGCAGCTTGGGCGGGGGGGCAGATACGCAGTATTTT
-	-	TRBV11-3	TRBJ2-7	CASSLGGLSPSYEQYF	TGTGCCAGCAGCTTAGGGGGCTTGAGCCCCTCCTACGAGCAGTACTTC
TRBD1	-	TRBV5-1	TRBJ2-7	CASSVTAGGSSYEQYF	TGCGCCAGCAGCGTCACCGCAGGGGGAAGCTCCTACGAGCAGTACTTC
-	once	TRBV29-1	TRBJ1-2	CSVDRTPPNYGYTF	TGCAGCGTTGACAGAACGCCACCGAACTATGGCTACACCTTC
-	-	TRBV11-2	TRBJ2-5	CASSLGGRGLQETQYF	TGTGCCAGCAGCTTAGGGGGCAGGGGCCTCCAAGAGACCCAGTACTTC
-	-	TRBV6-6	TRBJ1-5	CASSYIMGRNQPQHF	TGTGCCAGCAGTTATATAATGGGCCGGAATCAGCCCCAGCATTTT
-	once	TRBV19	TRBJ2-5	CASRQEKMGETQYF	TGTGCCAGTAGACAGGAGAAAATGGGAGAGACCCAGTACTTC
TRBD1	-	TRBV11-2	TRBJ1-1	CASSLNRGRTEAFF	TGTGCCAGCAGCTTAAACAGGGGGCGGACTGAAGCTTTCTTT
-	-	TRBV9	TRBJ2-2	CASSAFNTGELFF	TGTGCCAGCAGCGCGTTTAACACCGGGGAGCTGTTTTTT
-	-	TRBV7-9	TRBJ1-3	CASSLRGRGESGNTIYF	TGTGCCAGCAGCTTAAGGGGGAGAGGGGAGTCTGGAAACACCATATATTTT
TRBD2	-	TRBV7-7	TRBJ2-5	CASSMGLAGGKETQYF	TGTGCCAGCAGCATGGGACTAGCGGGGGGGAAAGAGACCCAGTACTTC
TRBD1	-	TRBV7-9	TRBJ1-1	CASRKTGAQVEAFF	TGTGCCAGCAGAAAGACAGGGGCACAAGTTGAAGCTTTCTTT
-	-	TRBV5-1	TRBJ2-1	CASSSRERTEQFF	TGCGCCAGCAGCTCGAGGGAACGTACTGAGCAGTTCTTC
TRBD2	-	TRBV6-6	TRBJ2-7	CASTSGGSYEQYF	TGTGCCAGCACTAGCGGGGGTTCCTACGAGCAGTACTTC
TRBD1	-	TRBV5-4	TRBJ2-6	CASSPGQGRSGANVLTF	TGTGCCAGCAGCCCGGGACAGGGGCGCTCTGGGGCCAACGTCCTGACTTTC
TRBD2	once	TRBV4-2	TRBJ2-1	CASSQVTSGGSYEQFF	TGTGCCAGCAGCCAAGTAACTAGCGGGGGCTCCTATGAGCAGTTCTTC
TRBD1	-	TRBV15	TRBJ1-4	CATSPGQGLDEKLFF	TGTGCCACCAGCCCGGGACAGGGGCTTGATGAAAAACTGTTTTTT
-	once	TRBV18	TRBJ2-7	CASSPKDSFYEQYF	TGTGCCAGCTCACCCAAGGACAGTTTCTACGAGCAGTACTTC
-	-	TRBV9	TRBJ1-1	CASSVVGRGVTEAFF	TGTGCCAGCAGCGTAGTCGGGAGAGGGGTCACTGAAGCTTTCTTT
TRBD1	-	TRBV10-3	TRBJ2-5	CAIRPGQGVETQYF	TGTGCCATCAGACCGGGACAGGGGGTCGAGACCCAGTACTTC
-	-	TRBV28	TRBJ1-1	CASRSPGGSGTEAFF	TGTGCCAGCAGATCACCCGGGGGGAGCGGCACTGAAGCTTTCTTT
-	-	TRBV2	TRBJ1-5	CASTSLGALNQPQHF	TGTGCCAGCACCTCTCTGGGGGCTCTCAATCAGCCCCAGCATTTT
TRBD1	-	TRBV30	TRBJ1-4	CAWRHRDRGNEKLFF	TGTGCCTGGAGGCACCGGGACAGGGGTAATGAAAAACTGTTTTTT
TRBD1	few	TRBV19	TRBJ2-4	CASSIPGQGRNIQYF	TGTGCCAGTAGTATTCCAGGACAGGGGAGGAACATTCAGTACTTC
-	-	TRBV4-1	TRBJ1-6	CASSQVAAERSPLHF	TGCGCCAGCAGCCAAGTGGCAGCGGAGCGTTCACCCCTCCACTTT
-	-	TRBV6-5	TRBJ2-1	CASSFGGAGEQFF	TGTGCCAGCAGTTTTGGAGGGGCGGGTGAGCAGTTCTTC
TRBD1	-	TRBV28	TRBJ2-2	CASSSGTVNTGELFF	TGTGCCAGCAGTTCCGGGACAGTGAACACCGGGGAGCTGTTTTTT
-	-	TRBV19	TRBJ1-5	CASKEGRGTSQPQHF	TGTGCCAGCAAGGAAGGGAGGGGCACAAGTCAGCCCCAGCATTTT
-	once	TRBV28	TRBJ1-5	CASSYPTGSQPQHF	TGTGCCAGCAGCTATCCTACAGGGTCCCAGCCCCAGCATTTT
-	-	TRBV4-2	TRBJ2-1	CASSQAGGLGEQFF	TGTGCCAGCAGCCAAGCGGGGGGCCTAGGGGAGCAGTTCTTC
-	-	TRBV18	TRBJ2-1	CASSPNWNEQFF	TGTGCCAGCTCACCTAACTGGAATGAGCAGTTCTTC
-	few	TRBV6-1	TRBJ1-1	CALDSLFRTEAFF	TGTGCCTTGGACAGCTTGTTTAGGACTGAAGCTTTCTTT
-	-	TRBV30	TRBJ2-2	CAWSVGVEKVYGELFF	TGTGCCTGGAGTGTCGGGGTCGAAAAAGTTTACGGGGAGCTGTTTTTT
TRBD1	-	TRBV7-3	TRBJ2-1	CASSSTGTGGDEQFF	TGTGCCAGCAGCTCTACCGGGACAGGGGGCGATGAGCAGTTCTTC
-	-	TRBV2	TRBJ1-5	CASSEGMGLQPQHF	TGTGCCAGCAGTGAAGGTATGGGCCTTCAGCCCCAGCATTTT